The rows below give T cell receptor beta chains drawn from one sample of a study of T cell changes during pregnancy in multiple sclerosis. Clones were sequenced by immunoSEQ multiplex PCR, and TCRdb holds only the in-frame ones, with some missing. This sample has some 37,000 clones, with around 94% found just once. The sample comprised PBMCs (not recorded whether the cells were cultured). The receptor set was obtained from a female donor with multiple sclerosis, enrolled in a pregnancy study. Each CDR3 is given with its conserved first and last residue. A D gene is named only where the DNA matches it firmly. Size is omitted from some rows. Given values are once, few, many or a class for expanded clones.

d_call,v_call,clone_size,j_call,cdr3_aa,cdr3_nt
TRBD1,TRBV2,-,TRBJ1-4,CASSEPGQEGEKLFF,TGTGCCAGCAGTGAACCGGGACAGGAGGGTGAAAAACTGTTTTTT
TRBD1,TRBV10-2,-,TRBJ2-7,CASSEGQGIGEQYF,TGCGCCAGCAGTGAGGGACAGGGGATTGGCGAGCAGTACTTC
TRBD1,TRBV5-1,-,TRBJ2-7,CASSSGTGEIAHEQYF,TGCGCCAGCAGCTCTGGGACAGGGGAAATAGCTCACGAGCAGTACTTC
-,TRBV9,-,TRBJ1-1,CASSSGGRGGTEAFF,TGTGCCAGCAGCTCCGGCGGCAGGGGAGGGACTGAAGCTTTCTTT
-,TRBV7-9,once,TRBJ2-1,CASPLANEQFF,TGTGCCAGCCCACTAGCCAATGAGCAGTTCTTC
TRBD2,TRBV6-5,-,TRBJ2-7,CASSRSGKSSYEQYF,TGTGCCAGCAGCAGAAGCGGGAAGAGCTCCTACGAGCAGTACTTC
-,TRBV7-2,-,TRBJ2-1,CASSLLTTPSSGNEQFF,TGTGCCAGCAGCTTATTGACAACACCTTCAAGTGGGAATGAGCAGTTCTTC
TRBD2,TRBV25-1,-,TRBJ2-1,CASKAGGPDNEQFF,TGTGCCAGCAAGGCGGGAGGGCCGGACAATGAGCAGTTCTTC
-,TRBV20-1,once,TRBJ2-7,CSAEQGARQYF,TGCAGTGCTGAACAGGGTGCTCGGCAGTACTTC
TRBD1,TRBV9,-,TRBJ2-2,CASSVGGTGYHGELFF,TGTGCCAGCAGCGTAGGAGGGACAGGGTATCACGGGGAGCTGTTTTTT
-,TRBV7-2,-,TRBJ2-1,CASSPLAESSYNEQFF,TGTGCCAGCAGCCCTTTAGCGGAGAGCTCCTACAATGAGCAGTTCTTC
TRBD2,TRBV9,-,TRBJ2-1,CASSPRTSVYNEQFF,TGTGCCAGCAGCCCTCGGACTAGCGTCTACAATGAGCAGTTCTTC
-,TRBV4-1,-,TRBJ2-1,CASSQVPGSPYNEQFF,TGCGCCAGCAGCCAAGTTCCCGGGAGCCCCTACAATGAGCAGTTCTTC
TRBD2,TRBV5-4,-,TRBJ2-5,CASSLTSGNLETQYF,TGTGCCAGCAGCTTGACTAGCGGGAATCTAGAGACCCAGTACTTC
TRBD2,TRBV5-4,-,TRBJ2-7,CASRAGTSAFEQYF,TGTGCCAGCAGAGCCGGGACTAGCGCCTTCGAGCAGTACTTC
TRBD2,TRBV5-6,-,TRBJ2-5,CASSFGRGKQETQYF,TGTGCCAGCAGCTTTGGGCGGGGGAAGCAAGAGACCCAGTACTTC
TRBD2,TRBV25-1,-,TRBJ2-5,CASSDPAGVETQYF,TGTGCCAGCAGTGACCCGGCGGGGGTGGAGACCCAGTACTTC
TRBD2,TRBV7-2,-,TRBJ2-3,CASSQTSGRSADTQYF,TGTGCCAGCAGCCAGACTAGCGGGAGATCAGCGGATACGCAGTATTTT
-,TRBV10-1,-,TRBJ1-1,CASSDPAGGNTEAFF,TGCGCCAGCAGTGACCCAGCGGGAGGGAACACTGAAGCTTTCTTT
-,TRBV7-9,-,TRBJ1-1,CASSLFETEAFF,TGTGCCAGCAGCTTATTTGAGACTGAAGCTTTCTTT
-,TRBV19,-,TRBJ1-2,CASSIRQDARWGGYTF,TGTGCCAGTAGTATCCGACAGGACGCTCGTTGGGGTGGCTACACCTTC
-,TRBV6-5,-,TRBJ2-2,CASSYLDGTGELFF,TGTGCCAGCAGTTACCTGGACGGGACCGGGGAGCTGTTTTTT
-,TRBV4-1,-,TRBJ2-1,CASSHEGPYNEQFF,TGCGCCAGCAGCCACGAGGGTCCTTACAATGAGCAGTTCTTC
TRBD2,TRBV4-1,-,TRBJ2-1,CASSQGLAGGWNEQFF,TGCGCCAGCAGCCAAGGACTAGCGGGAGGATGGAATGAGCAGTTCTTC
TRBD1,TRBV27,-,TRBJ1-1,CASSLGAGGNTEAFF,TGTGCCAGCAGTTTAGGTGCAGGGGGCAACACTGAAGCTTTCTTT
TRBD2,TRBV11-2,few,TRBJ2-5,CASSLLLAGVGETQYF,TGTGCCAGCAGCTTACTACTAGCGGGAGTGGGAGAGACCCAGTACTTC
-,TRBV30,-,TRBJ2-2,CAWIGGNTGELFF,TGTGCCTGGATCGGAGGTAACACCGGGGAGCTGTTTTTT
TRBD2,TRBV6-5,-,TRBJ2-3,CASSIAGGTDTQYF,TGTGCCAGCAGTATAGCGGGAGGCACAGATACGCAGTATTTT
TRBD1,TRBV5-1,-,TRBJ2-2,CASSLDRGSNTGELFF,TGCGCCAGCAGCTTGGACAGGGGTTCGAACACCGGGGAGCTGTTTTTT
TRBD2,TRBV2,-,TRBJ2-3,CASSPGAGGHTDTQYF,TGTGCCAGCAGCCCGGGAGCGGGAGGGCACACAGATACGCAGTATTTT